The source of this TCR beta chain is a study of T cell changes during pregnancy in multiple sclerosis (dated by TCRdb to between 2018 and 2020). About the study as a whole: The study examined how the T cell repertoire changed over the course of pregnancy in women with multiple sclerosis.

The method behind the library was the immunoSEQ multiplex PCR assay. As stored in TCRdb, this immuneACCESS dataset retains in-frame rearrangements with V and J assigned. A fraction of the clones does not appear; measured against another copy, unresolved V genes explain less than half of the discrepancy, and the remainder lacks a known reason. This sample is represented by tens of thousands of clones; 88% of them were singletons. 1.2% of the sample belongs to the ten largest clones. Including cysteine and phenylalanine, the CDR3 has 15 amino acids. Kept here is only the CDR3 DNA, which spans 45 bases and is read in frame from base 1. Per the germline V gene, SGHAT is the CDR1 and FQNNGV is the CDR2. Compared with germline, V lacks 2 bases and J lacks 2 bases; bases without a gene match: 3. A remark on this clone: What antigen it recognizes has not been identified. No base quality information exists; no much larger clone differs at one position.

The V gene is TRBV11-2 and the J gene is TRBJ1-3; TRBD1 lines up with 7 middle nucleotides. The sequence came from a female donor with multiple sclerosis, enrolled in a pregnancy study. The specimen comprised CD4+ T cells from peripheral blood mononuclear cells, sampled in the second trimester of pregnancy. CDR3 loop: CASSLTGTAGNTIYF. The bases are TGTGCCAGCAGCTTAACAGGGACAGCTGGAAACACCATATATTTT.